The 8 T cell receptor beta chains below were found in one sample sequenced in a study of blood T cell repertoires in COVID-19. This table comes from immunoSEQ multiplex PCR, and its TCRdb copy is limited to in-frame clones, with some not included. The table has 140,000 to 150,000 clones, around 86% seen once. The sample comprised PBMCs or T cells enriched from blood (not recorded which). Source of these receptors: a man between 45 and 60 years old who had recovered from COVID-19.

The table lists this clone with a few counts. V is TRBV5-4 and J is TRBJ1-2; D possibly corresponds to TRBD1 (5 bases). V lost 4 bases, J lost 3 bases, and 19 bases lay in between. Germline CDR1 is SGHNT and CDR2 is YYREEE (reference sequence). The CDR3 covers 16 residues. The CDR3 region has the DNA TGTGCCAGCAGCCCCCAAGGGGCAGGGTCCTACTATGGCTACACCTTC. This sequence encodes CASSPQGAGSYYGYTF.

The rearrangement joins TRBV27 to TRBJ2-3; D ambiguous. The ends were cut back, 5 bases at V and 0 bases at J, with 12 bases in the middle. Germline CDR1 is MNHEY and CDR2 is SMNVEV (reference sequence). The CDR3 is 15 residues long. CDR3 amino acids: CASSRRHASTDTQYF. Written as DNA, the CDR3 is TGTGCCAGCAGTCGGCGACATGCTAGCACAGATACGCAGTATTTT.

The V gene is TRBV7-3, the J gene TRBJ2-1; 7 bases align to TRBD1. Unmatched junction bases numbered 6, after V lost 1 base and J lost 3 bases. This CDR3 contains 16 residues. Germline lookup yields CDR1 SGHTA and CDR2 FQGTGA. CDR3 region: CASSLITGAGYNEQFF. The CDR3 DNA sequence: TGTGCCAGCAGCTTAATTACAGGGGCCGGCTACAATGAGCAGTTCTTC.

This clone was seen a few times. The chain recombines TRBV6-2 or TRBV6-3 with TRBJ1-3; D is unclear. Trimming shortened V by 4 bases and J by 2 bases, and 12 bases separated the two germline ends. CDR3 size: 15 residues. Germline assignment: CDR1 MNHEY and CDR2 SVGEGT. CDR3 bases: TGTGCCAGCAGTTTTGGGCGATCACCTGGAAACACCATATATTTT. This sequence encodes CASSFGRSPGNTIYF.

This clone has a single count. The chain employs TRBV5-6 and TRBJ2-1, with 14 bases lining up with TRBD2. The CDR3 covers 16 residues. In germline, CDR1 is SGHDT, CDR2 YYEEEE. J was trimmed by 6 bases and V by 0 bases; bases with no gene match: 2. In nucleotides, the CDR3 is TGTGCCAGCAGCTTGGGACTAGCGGGAGGGCTCAATGAGCAGTTCTTC. Protein: CASSLGLAGGLNEQFF.

J is TRBJ1-2 and V is TRBV18, with a weak D call TRBD1 (6 bases). Trimming took 5 bases from V and 3 from J, leaving 10 bases between them. CDR1 is KGHSH and CDR2 is LQKENI in the germline V gene. The CDR3 extends over 13 amino acids. CDR3 protein: CASSSQGDYGYTF. The CDR3, as DNA: TGTGCCAGCTCATCACAGGGAGACTATGGCTACACCTTC.

CDR3 residues: CASSLGGGQGLGYNEQFF. Here the CDR3 DNA reads TGTGCCAGCAGCTTAGGAGGGGGACAGGGGCTAGGCTACAATGAGCAGTTCTTC. This chain connects TRBV7-9 to TRBJ2-1, with 10 bases that match TRBD1. Germline-derived CDR1 and CDR2 are SEHNR and FQNEAQ (reference sequence). The V gene end was trimmed by 1 base and the J gene end by 3 bases; junction bases not matched to a gene: 9. The CDR3 consists of 18 residues. The entire variable domain, with the rest obtained from reference TRBV7-9 and TRBJ2-1, is as follows: DTGVSQNPRHKITKRGQNVTFRCDPISEHNRLYWYRQTLGQGPEFLTYFQNEAQLEKSRLLSDRFSAERPKGSFSTLEIQRTEQGDSAMYLCASSLGGGQGLGYNEQFFGPGTRLTVL.

The chain has TRBV9 and TRBJ2-3; the match to TRBD2 covers 15 bases. V lost 4 bases, J lost 0 bases, and 6 bases stayed unmatched. The germline CDR1 and CDR2 sequences are SGDLS and YYNGEE. This CDR3 has 18 amino acids. CDR3 sequence reads: CASSMGLAGGASTDTQYF. In DNA form, the CDR3 reads TGTGCCAGCAGCATGGGACTAGCGGGGGGAGCCAGCACAGATACGCAGTATTTT.